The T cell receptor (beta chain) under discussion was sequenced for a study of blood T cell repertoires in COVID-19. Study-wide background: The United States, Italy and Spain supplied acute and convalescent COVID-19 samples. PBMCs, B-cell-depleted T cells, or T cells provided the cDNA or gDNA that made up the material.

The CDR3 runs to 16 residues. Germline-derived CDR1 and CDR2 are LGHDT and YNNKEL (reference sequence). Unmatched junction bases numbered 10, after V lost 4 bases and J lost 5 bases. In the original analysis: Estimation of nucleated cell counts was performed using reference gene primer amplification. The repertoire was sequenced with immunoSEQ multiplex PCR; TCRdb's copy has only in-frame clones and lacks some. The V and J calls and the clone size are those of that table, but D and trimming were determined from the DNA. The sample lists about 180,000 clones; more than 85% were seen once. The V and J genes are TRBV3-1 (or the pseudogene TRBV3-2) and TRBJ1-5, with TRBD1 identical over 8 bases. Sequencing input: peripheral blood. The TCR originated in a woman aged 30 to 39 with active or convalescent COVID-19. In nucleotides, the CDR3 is TGTGCCAGCAGCCCATTCGGACAGGGAGGGGATCAGCCCCAGCATTTT. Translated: CASSPFGQGGDQPQHF.